This TCR beta chain originates from a study of T cells expressing NK-cell markers (dated by TCRdb to about 2020). Concerning the study at large: Three sorted T-cell subsets (CD3+CD56+NKG2C+, CD3+CD56+NKG2C- and CD3+CD56-NKG2C+) from about 8 donors had their TCR beta-chain repertoires profiled. Libraries were sequenced as 2 x 150 bp reads on Illumina HiSeq 2000/2500, MiSeq or NextSeq. Seven of the eight sequenced donors were HCMV-seropositive and one was HCMV-seronegative. All eight donors whose samples were sequenced were randomly selected healthy volunteers, three of them men and five women. Overall study results and their limits: Those dominant clonotypes were again the most abundant among CD3+CD56-NKG2C+ cells in a few donors, at about 25-65%. In more than five donors, the dominant CD3+CD56+NKG2C+ clonotypes ranked among the top 10 CD8+ clonotypes, making up 1.0-7.0% of CD8+ T cells. It remained unclear whether the expanded NKG2C-expressing T cell clones were specific for HCMV antigens.

To determine HCMV serostatus, a commercial ELISA kit was used to detect HCMV-specific IgG in serum. Peripheral blood mononuclear cells were isolated from blood by Ficoll density gradient centrifugation. Measured from the cysteine to the phenylalanine, the CDR3 is 12 residues long. No DNA appears here. The sequencer listed for this sample is Illumina HiSeq 2000. The TCR beta cDNA libraries were made using 5'RACE template switching, a step that added both a universal primer site and unique molecular identifiers. cDNA synthesis was primed from the TCR beta constant segment and was followed by two successive PCR amplification steps. The original pipeline was this. MIGEC handled demultiplexing of the reads and grouping by UMI, while MiTCR was used to assemble and quantify clonotypes. To exclude erroneous sequences, only TCR cDNA sequences supported by at least two reads were retained. Downstream repertoire analysis used the tcR package, and clonotypes were matched across fractions by CDR3 nucleotide sequence plus V segment. Antigen specificity was annotated against VDJdb with VDJmatch, allowing one amino acid substitution in CDR3. TCRdb reprocessed the public reads and reports one entry per CDR3 protein sequence, without DNA. What appears here as the V and J calls and clone size reflects TCRdb's work, not the paper's. The table for this sample shows 400,000 or so distinct CDR3 sequences. Roughly 10% of the sample comes from the top ten.

In the case of this clonotype: What antigen it recognizes has not been identified.

The clonotype originates from a woman between 45 and 60 years old in good health. Donor details come from another sample of the same person, matched by shared clones. The rearranged segments are TRBV12-3 or TRBV12-4 and TRBJ2-1; the D call from TCRdb, TRBD1, cannot be confirmed without DNA. Sample: blood T cells: a sorted CD56 or NKG2C T cell subset, CD4+ or CD8+ T cells, or bulk PBMC T cells (not recorded which). This receptor carries the CDR3 CASSFTGGEQFF.